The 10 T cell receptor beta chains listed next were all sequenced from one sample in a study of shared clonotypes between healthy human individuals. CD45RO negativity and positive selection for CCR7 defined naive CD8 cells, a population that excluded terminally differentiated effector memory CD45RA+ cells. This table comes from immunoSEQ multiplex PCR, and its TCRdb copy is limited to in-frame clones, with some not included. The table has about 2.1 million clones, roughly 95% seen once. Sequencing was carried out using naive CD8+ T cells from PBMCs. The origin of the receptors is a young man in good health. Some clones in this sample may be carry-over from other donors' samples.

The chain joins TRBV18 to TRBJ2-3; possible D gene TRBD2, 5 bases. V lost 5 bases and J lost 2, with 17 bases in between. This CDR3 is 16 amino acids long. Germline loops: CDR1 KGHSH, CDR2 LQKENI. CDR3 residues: CASSVELAGATDTQYF. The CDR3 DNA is TGTGCCAGCTCAGTGGAGCTAGCCGGAGCCACAGATACGCAGTATTTT.

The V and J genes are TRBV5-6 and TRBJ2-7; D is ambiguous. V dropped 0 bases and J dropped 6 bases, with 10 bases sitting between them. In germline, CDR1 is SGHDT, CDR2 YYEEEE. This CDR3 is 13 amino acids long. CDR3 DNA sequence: TGTGCCAGCAGCTTGGAAGCTGTGGGCGAGCAGTACTTC. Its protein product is CASSLEAVGEQYF.

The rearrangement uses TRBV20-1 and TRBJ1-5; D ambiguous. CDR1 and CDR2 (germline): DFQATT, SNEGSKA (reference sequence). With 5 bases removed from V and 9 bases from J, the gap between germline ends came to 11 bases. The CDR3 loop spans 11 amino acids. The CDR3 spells CSAARLWPQHF. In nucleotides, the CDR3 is TGCAGTGCTGCCAGATTATGGCCCCAGCATTTT.

CDR3 loop: CASSDGQGEGSGNTIYF. CDR3 DNA sequence: TGTGCCAGCAGCGACGGACAGGGAGAGGGCTCTGGAAACACCATATATTTT. This chain links TRBV7-3 with TRBJ1-3, with 8 nucleotides matching TRBD1. V gave up 5 bases and J gave up 0 bases; unmatched junction bases: 9. Germline V gives CDR1 SGHTA, CDR2 FQGTGA. The CDR3 is 17 residues long.

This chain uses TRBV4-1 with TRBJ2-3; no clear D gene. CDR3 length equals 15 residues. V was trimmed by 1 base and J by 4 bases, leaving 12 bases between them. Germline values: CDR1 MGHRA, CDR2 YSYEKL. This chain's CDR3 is CASSQVDGSADTQYF. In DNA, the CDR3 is TGCGCCAGCAGCCAAGTGGATGGGTCCGCAGATACGCAGTATTTT.

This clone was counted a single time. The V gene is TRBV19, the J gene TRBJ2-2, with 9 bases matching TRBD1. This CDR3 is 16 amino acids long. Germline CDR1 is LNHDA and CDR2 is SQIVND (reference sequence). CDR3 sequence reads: CASCGGTGGFGGELFF. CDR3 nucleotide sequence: TGTGCATCCTGCGGGGGTACAGGGGGCTTTGGCGGGGAGCTGTTTTTT.

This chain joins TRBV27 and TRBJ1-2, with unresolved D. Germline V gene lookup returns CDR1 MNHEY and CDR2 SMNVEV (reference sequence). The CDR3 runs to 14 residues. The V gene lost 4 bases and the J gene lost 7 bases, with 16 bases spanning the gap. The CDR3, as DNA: TGTGCCAGCAGTTACACTCGGGATTCCTTTGGCTACACCTTC. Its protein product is CASSYTRDSFGYTF.

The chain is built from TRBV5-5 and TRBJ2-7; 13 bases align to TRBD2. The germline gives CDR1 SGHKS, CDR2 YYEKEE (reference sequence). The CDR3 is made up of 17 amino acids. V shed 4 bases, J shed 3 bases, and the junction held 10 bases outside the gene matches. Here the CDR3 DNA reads TGTGCCAGCAGCATCACGGGACTAGCGGGACGGCGCTACGAGCAGTACTTC. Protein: CASSITGLAGRRYEQYF. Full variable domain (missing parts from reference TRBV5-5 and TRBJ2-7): DAGVTQSPTHLIKTRGQQVTLRCSPISGHKSVSWYQQVLGQGPQFIFQYYEKEERGRGNFPDRFSARQFPNYSSELNVNALLLGDSALYLCASSITGLAGRRYEQYFGPGTRLTVT.

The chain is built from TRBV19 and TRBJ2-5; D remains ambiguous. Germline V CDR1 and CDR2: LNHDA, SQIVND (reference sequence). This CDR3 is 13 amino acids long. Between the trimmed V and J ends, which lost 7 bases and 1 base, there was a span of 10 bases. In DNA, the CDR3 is TGTGCCAGTATGGGGTTACCCCAAGAGACCCAGTACTTC. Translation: CASMGLPQETQYF.

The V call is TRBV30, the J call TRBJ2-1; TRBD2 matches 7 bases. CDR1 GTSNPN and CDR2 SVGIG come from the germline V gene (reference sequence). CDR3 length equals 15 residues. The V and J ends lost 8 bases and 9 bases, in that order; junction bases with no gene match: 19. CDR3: CAGGVLGRHPLEQFF. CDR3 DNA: TGTGCCGGGGGGGTGTTGGGACGCCACCCGCTTGAGCAGTTCTTC.